The 8 T cell receptor beta chains below were found in one sample sequenced in a study of T cells in women clearing cervical HPV infection (dated by TCRdb to the late 2010s). Libraries were built with the immunoSEQ multiplex PCR assay. TCRdb's version of the immuneACCESS table is confined to in-frame rearrangements and falls short of the full clone set. An unresolved V gene accounts for under half of the shortfall where checked; the remainder is of unknown origin. In this sample's table one finds around 20,000 clones. The ten largest clones add up to around 5.5% of the sample. The sample was blood buffy coat. The receptors were gathered from a woman aged 18 to 75 with a cervical HPV16 infection that either progressed to CIN3+ or cleared (not recorded which).

Of note for this clone: The read ends 3 residues shy of where the CDR3 ends; the end is completed using the germline J gene. The chain is built from TRBV28 and TRBJ2-7, with 11 bases lining up with TRBD2. The CDR3 has 15 residues. Trimming took 2 bases from V and 4 from J; bases not matched to a gene: 4. From germline, CDR1 is MDHEN and CDR2 SYDVKM. CDR3 in amino acids: CASSLGLAGGYEQYF. The part of the CDR3 DNA that was read is TGTGCCAGCAGTTTAGGACTAGCGGGTGGATACGAG.

As regards this clone: Coverage ceases 3 residues before the CDR3 finishes, and the germline J gene fills in the end. The rearrangement joins TRBV28 to TRBJ2-3; 7 bases agree with TRBD2. The CDR3 is 14 residues long. Germline CDR1 reads MDHEN; CDR2 reads SYDVKM. Trimming cost V 5 bases and J 2 bases; bases outside gene matches: 4. CDR3 region: CASSPSGSTDTQYF. The CDR3 bases that were read are TGTGCCAGCAGTCCTAGCGGATCCACAGATACG.

In regard to this clone: The read is 3 residues too short to cover the CDR3 end, so that end is filled in from the germline J gene. The rearrangement uses TRBV6-4 and TRBJ2-1; 12 bases match TRBD2. Germline CDR1 is MRHNA and CDR2 is SNTAGT. J was trimmed by 6 bases and V by 0 bases; bases with no gene match: 3. This CDR3 comprises 16 residues. CDR3 residues: CASSDSGLAGPNEQFF. Partial CDR3 DNA: TGTGCCAGCAGTGACTCTGGACTAGCGGGACCCAATGAG.

Turning to this clone: The read finishes 3 residues shy of the CDR3 end, and the germline J gene is used to complete it. The gene calls are TRBV20-1 and TRBJ2-3; 10 bases are a match to TRBD2. The trim removed 4 bases at V and 4 bases at J, leaving 8 bases unmatched. CDR3 length: 15 residues. Per the germline V gene, CDR1 is DFQATT and CDR2 is SNEGSKA (reference sequence). CDR3 protein: CSATKREGPSDTQYF. CDR3 bases read: TGCAGTGCTACGAAGCGGGAGGGCCCATCAGATACG.

Its frequency marks this clone as medium-sized. With the read ending 3 residues before the CDR3 end, the germline J gene is used to fill in that end. The V and J genes are TRBV27 and TRBJ2-7, with TRBD2 matching 8 bases. The CDR3 loop spans 15 amino acids. The junction had 6 bases not matched to a gene; V was cut back by 2 bases and J by 3 bases. Germline CDR1 and CDR2: MNHEY and SMNVEV (reference sequence). CDR3 sequence: CASSLQSGRGYEQYF. The part of the CDR3 DNA that was read is TGTGCCAGCAGTTTACAGAGCGGGAGAGGCTACGAG.

A note on this clone: The read comes to an end 3 residues before the CDR3 does, leaving the germline J gene to fill in the end. The chain employs TRBV19 and TRBJ1-5; 10 positions match TRBD1. Germline loops: CDR1 LNHDA, CDR2 SQIVND (reference sequence). The CDR3 spans 14 residues. Losses at the gene ends were 4 bases for V and 7 bases for J; bases not matched to a gene: 4. This chain's CDR3 is CASSTTGGVQPQHF. The CDR3 DNA, read in part, is TGTGCCAGTAGTACGACAGGGGGCGTACAGCCC.

On this clone: The DNA ends 3 residues before the CDR3 does, and the rest of the CDR3 is filled in from the germline J gene. This chain links TRBV7-9 with TRBJ1-2, with TRBD1 as a possible D gene (6 bases). This CDR3 region has 14 residues. Germline V gives CDR1 SEHNR, CDR2 FQNEAQ (reference sequence). The CDR3 loop reads CASSSRDNTYDYTF. The CDR3 bases that were read are TGTGCCAGCAGCTCCCGGGACAATACCTACGAC.

Regarding this clone: Read sequence stops 3 residues before the CDR3 end, and the germline J gene provides the missing end. The chain is built from TRBV13 and TRBJ1-4, with D possibly TRBD1 on 6 matching bases. Germline-derived CDR1 and CDR2 are PRHDT and FYEKMQ (reference sequence). V was cut by 0 bases and J by 7 bases, with 15 bases left in between. The CDR3 covers 16 residues. CDR3 amino acids: CASSLGGQGRTEKLFF. The sequenced CDR3 bases are TGTGCCAGCAGCTTAGGGGGGCAGGGGAGGACTGAAAAA.